Listed here are 13 T cell receptor beta chains from one sample, sequenced in a study of T cell changes during pregnancy in multiple sclerosis. Some clones are missing from TCRdb's copy, which holds only in-frame ones; the method was immunoSEQ multiplex PCR. The data show about 93,000 clones, 80% to 95% seen once. The sequencing used peripheral blood, collected before pregnancy. All receptors come from a female donor with multiple sclerosis, enrolled in a pregnancy study.

This sequence joins TRBV7-3 and TRBJ1-1; TRBD1 matches at 8 bases. The CDR3 length is 14 residues. V dropped 0 bases and J dropped 3; count of bases not matched to a gene: 0. The germline V gene has CDR1 SGHTA and CDR2 FQGTGA. CDR3 DNA: TGTGCCAGCAGCTTAACACAGGGGGACACTGAAGCTTTCTTT. Translated, it gives CASSLTQGDTEAFF.

The V call is TRBV4-1, the J call TRBJ2-2; a weak D match, TRBD2 (6 bases). With 4 bases removed from V and 0 bases from J, the gap between germline ends came to 18 bases. Germline-derived CDR1 and CDR2 are MGHRA and YSYEKL. The CDR3 length is 18 residues. CDR3 bases: TGCGCCAGCAGCCGCAACCGGGACTTCGGGTCGAACACCGGGGAGCTGTTTTTT. The encoded protein is CASSRNRDFGSNTGELFF.

The chain has TRBV7-6 and TRBJ2-5; D is possibly TRBD1 (5 bases). The CDR3 contains 14 residues. Trimming left V 5 bases short and J 2 bases short, with 12 bases between. From germline, CDR1 is SGHVS and CDR2 FNYEAQ. CDR3 amino acids: CASSDGHPQETQYF. CDR3 DNA: TGTGCCAGCAGCGATGGACACCCTCAAGAGACCCAGTACTTC.

Details on this clone: The junction shows a germline mismatch at one end, possibly a read error. The chain combines TRBV7-8 with TRBJ2-1; TRBD2 might be the D (6 bases). Germline V gene data show CDR1 as SGHVS and CDR2 as FQNEAQ. The CDR3 totals 14 residues. This chain's CDR3 is CASSSRDLTSRWVF. The CDR3, as DNA: TGTGCCAGCAGCTCCCGGGACTTGACGAGTAGGTGGGTCTTC.

V gene TRBV12-5 combines with J gene TRBJ1-1; 10 bases line up with TRBD1. The CDR3 has 16 residues. Germline V lookup: CDR1 LGHNT, CDR2 FRNRAP. V was clipped by 3 bases and J by 3 bases; unmatched bases: 7. CDR3 in DNA: TGTGCTAGTGGTTTAAAAGTAGGACAGGGGGACACTGAAGCTTTCTTT. This gives the protein CASGLKVGQGDTEAFF.

The chain joins TRBV9 to TRBJ2-7; possibly TRBD1 for D (5 bases). The germline V gene has CDR1 SGDLS and CDR2 YYNGEE. CDR3 size: 14 residues. Deletions cut 0 bases from V and 2 bases from J, with 9 bases between. The CDR3 DNA reads as TGTGCCAGCAGCGTAGGCAGGGAAACCTACGAGCAGTACTTC. It specifies CASSVGRETYEQYF.

The chain couples TRBV14 to TRBJ1-5; a weak D match, TRBD1 (5 bases). Trimming removed 4 bases from V and 4 bases from J, with 8 bases in between. This CDR3 is 13 amino acids long. Germline V CDR1 and CDR2: SGHDN, FVKESK. Here the CDR3 DNA reads TGTGCCAGCAGCCGGGGGGGGAATCAGCCCCAGCATTTT. Protein product: CASSRGGNQPQHF. Filled out from reference TRBV14 and TRBJ1-5, the complete variable domain reads EAGVTQFPSHSVIEKGQTVTLRCDPISGHDNLYWYRRVMGKEIKFLLHFVKESKQDESGMPNNRFLAERTGGTYSTLKVQPAELEDSGVYFCASSRGGNQPQHFGDGTRLSIL.

The chain joins TRBV6-1 to TRBJ2-5, with TRBD1 identical over 7 bases. CDR1 and CDR2 from the germline V gene are MNHNS and SASEGT. The ends lost 0 bases at V and 5 bases at J; junction bases unmatched: 15. This CDR3 is 18 amino acids long. This chain's CDR3 is CASSEAPSGQVARETQYF. The CDR3 region has the DNA TGTGCCAGCAGTGAAGCACCCTCCGGACAGGTCGCTAGGGAGACCCAGTACTTC.

V usage is TRBV7-2 and J usage is TRBJ1-2; D perhaps matches TRBD1 (5 bases). Between the trimmed V and J ends, which lost 6 bases and 4 bases, there was a span of 18 bases. This CDR3 has 15 residues. Germline lookup yields CDR1 SGHTA and CDR2 FQGNSA. CDR3 in amino acids: CASRFGGRLGYGYTF. The CDR3 DNA reads as TGTGCCAGCAGGTTCGGGGGGAGGCTAGGCTATGGCTACACCTTC.

The chain uses TRBV2 and TRBJ2-1; 7 nucleotides agree with TRBD1. This CDR3 comprises 15 residues. Trimming cost V 1 base and J 8 bases; bases outside gene matches: 8. Germline V lookup: CDR1 SNHLY, CDR2 FYNNEI. CDR3 DNA: TGTGCCAGCAGTGAAGAGAACAGGGGCTTCCATGAGCAGTTCTTC. Translating gives CASSEENRGFHEQFF.

The chain employs TRBV28 and TRBJ2-7; 12 bases match TRBD2. V was pared by 6 bases and J by 3 bases, with 3 bases of the junction left unmatched. The germline V gene has CDR1 MDHEN and CDR2 SYDVKM. The CDR3 is made up of 14 amino acids. The CDR3 loop is CASRQGLAGYEQYF. The CDR3, as DNA: TGTGCCAGCAGGCAGGGACTAGCGGGCTACGAGCAGTACTTC.

The gene calls are TRBV6-1 and TRBJ1-5; 8 positions match TRBD1. The CDR3 has 16 residues. After removal of 0 bases from V and 6 bases from J, the junction contained 7 bases not matched to a gene. In germline, CDR1 is MNHNS, CDR2 SASEGT. The DNA for the CDR3 is TGTGCCAGCAGTGAAGCAATCAGGGGGCCTGGTCAGCCCCAGCATTTT. Translation gives CASSEAIRGPGQPQHF.

This sequence joins TRBV7-8 and TRBJ2-7; 8 nucleotides match TRBD2. Per the germline V gene, CDR1 is SGHVS and CDR2 is FQNEAQ. The V gene end was trimmed by 2 bases and the J gene end by 3 bases; junction bases not matched to a gene: 12. The CDR3 consists of 17 residues. The CDR3 sequence is CASSLRGSGKDIYEQYF. The CDR3 DNA reads as TGTGCCAGCAGCTTAAGGGGTAGCGGGAAGGACATCTACGAGCAGTACTTC.